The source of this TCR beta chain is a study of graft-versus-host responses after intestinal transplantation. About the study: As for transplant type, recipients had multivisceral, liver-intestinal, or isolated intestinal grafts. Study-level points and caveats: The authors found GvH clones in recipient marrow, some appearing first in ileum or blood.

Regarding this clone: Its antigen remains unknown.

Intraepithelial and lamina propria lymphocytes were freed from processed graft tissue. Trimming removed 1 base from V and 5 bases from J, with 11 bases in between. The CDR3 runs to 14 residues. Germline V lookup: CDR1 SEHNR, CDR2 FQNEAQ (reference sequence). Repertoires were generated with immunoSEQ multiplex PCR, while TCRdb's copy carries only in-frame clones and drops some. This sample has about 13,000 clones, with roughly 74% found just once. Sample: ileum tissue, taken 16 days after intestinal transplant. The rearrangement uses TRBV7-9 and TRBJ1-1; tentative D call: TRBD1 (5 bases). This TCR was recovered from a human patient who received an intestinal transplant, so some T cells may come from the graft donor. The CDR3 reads CASSLVGGGTEAFF. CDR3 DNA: TGTGCCAGCAGCTTAGTTGGGGGGGGAACTGAAGCTTTCTTT.